This T cell receptor (beta chain) was captured in a study of cytomegalovirus exposure and HLA in healthy donors. The donors belonged to the roughly 130-subject validation cohort, separate from the roughly 710-subject first cohort. Repertoires were generated with immunoSEQ multiplex PCR, while TCRdb's copy carries only in-frame clones and drops some. The sample yields about 120,000 clones, around 88% seen once. As concerns this clone: Its matching antigen is unknown.

General study results and limits: The study listed some 160 cytomegalovirus-associated TCR beta chains.

Germline V CDR1 and CDR2: SEHNR, FQNEAQ (reference sequence). V lost 1 base to trimming and J lost 2 bases; unmatched junction nucleotides: 2. The CDR3 loop spans 15 amino acids. The chain joins TRBV7-9 to TRBJ2-7, with 10 bases matching TRBD1. Sequencing used PBMCs. The source of this sequence is a young man in good health and CMV-seronegative. As DNA, the CDR3 is TGTGCCAGCAGCTTAGGGACAGGGGGTCCCTACGAGCAGTACTTC. It specifies CASSLGTGGPYEQYF. The full variable domain, completed using reference TRBV7-9 and TRBJ2-7, is DTGVSQNPRHKITKRGQNVTFRCDPISEHNRLYWYRQTLGQGPEFLTYFQNEAQLEKSRLLSDRFSAERPKGSFSTLEIQRTEQGDSAMYLCASSLGTGGPYEQYFGPGTRLTVT.